The next 24 T cell receptor beta chains were all read from a single sample in a study of T cell changes during pregnancy in multiple sclerosis. TCRdb keeps only in-frame clones here, not all; method: immunoSEQ multiplex PCR. Here the sample spans about 40,000 clones, about 90% being singletons. Sequencing was performed on CD4+ T cells from peripheral blood mononuclear cells, taken before pregnancy. All receptors come from a female donor with multiple sclerosis, enrolled in a pregnancy study.

J is TRBJ2-7 and V is TRBV27, with a weak D call TRBD2 (5 bases). Trimming took 4 bases from V and 4 from J, leaving 14 bases between them. Germline V gene sequence: CDR1 MNHEY, CDR2 SMNVEV (reference sequence). The CDR3 is made up of 14 amino acids. Here the CDR3 reads CASSSSRGPYEQYF. Written as DNA, the CDR3 is TGTGCCAGCAGTTCGTCTAGAGGGCCTTACGAGCAGTACTTC.

This rearrangement joins TRBV7-2 to TRBJ2-3; D unresolved. V was pared by 4 bases and J by 0 bases, with 11 bases between. Looked up from germline, CDR1 is SGHTA and CDR2 is FQGNSA. This CDR3 has 15 amino acids. The CDR3 reads CASSSSLISTDTQYF. In DNA form, the CDR3 reads TGTGCCAGCAGCTCTTCCCTAATAAGCACAGATACGCAGTATTTT.

The chain couples TRBV11-2 to TRBJ1-5; D is possibly TRBD1 (6 bases). The CDR3 totals 14 residues. The V gene lost 2 bases and the J gene lost 3 bases, with 8 bases spanning the gap. Germline CDR1 and CDR2: SGHAT and FQNNGV. CDR3 residues: CASSLQGPNQPQHF. The CDR3 nucleotides are TGTGCCAGCAGCTTACAGGGGCCCAATCAGCCCCAGCATTTT.

The chain couples TRBV5-1 to TRBJ2-1; TRBD1 matches at 7 bases. Per germline, CDR1 SGHRS and CDR2 YFSETQ. The CDR3 is 14 residues long. Trimming took 0 bases from V and 7 from J; bases not matched to a gene: 4. Written as DNA, the CDR3 is TGCGCCAGCAGCTTGGGTCCACAGGGGAATGAGCAGTTCTTC. Translation: CASSLGPQGNEQFF.

The chain carries TRBV11-3 and TRBJ2-5; D is uncertain. Trimming pared 0 bases from V and 0 bases from J, leaving 14 bases between. The CDR3 is 17 residues long. CDR1 SGHNT and CDR2 YENEEA come from the germline V gene. The CDR3 protein is CASSLDLAPQYQETQYF. For the CDR3, the DNA is TGTGCCAGCAGCTTAGATTTGGCCCCTCAGTACCAAGAGACCCAGTACTTC.

V is TRBV4-3 and J is TRBJ2-7, with no clear D. V dropped 0 bases and J dropped 3 bases, with 9 bases sitting between them. The CDR3 has 14 amino acids. Germline CDR1 is LGHNA and CDR2 is YSLEER. In DNA, the CDR3 is TGCGCCAGCAGCCAAGAAATGAGGTTCTACGAGCAGTACTTC. Translating it yields CASSQEMRFYEQYF.

The rearrangement joins TRBV6-5 to TRBJ2-2; D ambiguous. Trimming cost V 5 bases and J 1 base, with 2 bases left between them. From germline, CDR1 is MNHEY and CDR2 SVGAGI. CDR3 size: 12 residues. This CDR3 is CASSQNTGELFF. The CDR3 coding sequence is TGTGCCAGCAGTCAGAACACCGGGGAGCTGTTTTTT.

The chain uses TRBV5-6 and TRBJ1-3; D gene ambiguous. V shed 0 bases and J shed 1 base, with 14 bases lying between them. CDR3 length equals 17 residues. CDR1 and CDR2 from the germline V gene are SGHDT and YYEEEE. Here the CDR3 reads CASSLAVGGPSGNTIYF. In DNA, the CDR3 is TGTGCCAGCAGCTTGGCCGTCGGAGGACCTTCTGGAAACACCATATATTTT.

The genes are TRBV4-3 and TRBJ2-7, with D perhaps matching TRBD2 (7 bases). Germline V CDR1 and CDR2: LGHNA, YSLEER. Trimming left V 4 bases short and J 6 bases short, with 19 bases between. The CDR3 extends over 15 amino acids. For the CDR3, the DNA is TGCGCCAGCAGCCCCGTGGGGGGGCCGTCCGCCGAGCAGTACTTC. Residues: CASSPVGGPSAEQYF.

The chain links TRBV28 to TRBJ2-1, with 7 bases fitting TRBD2. Per germline, CDR1 MDHEN and CDR2 SYDVKM. The CDR3 consists of 14 residues. J gave up 6 bases and V 1 base, and 3 bases lay outside the gene matches. The CDR3 region is CASSLLGLLNEQFF. DNA of the CDR3: TGTGCCAGCAGTTTATTGGGACTACTCAATGAGCAGTTCTTC.

This chain uses TRBV28 with TRBJ1-3, with TRBD1 as a possible D gene (6 bases). Germline CDR1 is MDHEN and CDR2 is SYDVKM. The V end was cut by 6 bases, the J end by 5 bases, with 11 bases between. The CDR3 has 13 amino acids. DNA for the CDR3: TGTGCCAGCAGGGGGACATCCCGAAACACCATATATTTT. This gives the protein CASRGTSRNTIYF.

The chain carries TRBV7-2 and TRBJ2-3; 9 nucleotides line up with TRBD1. V lost 5 bases and J lost 2; bases outside the gene matches: 2. CDR1 is SGHTA and CDR2 is FQGNSA in the germline V gene. The CDR3 is made up of 14 amino acids. The CDR3 sequence: CASSAQGATDTQYF. The CDR3 bases are TGTGCCAGCAGCGCACAGGGGGCCACAGATACGCAGTATTTT.

The J gene is TRBJ2-7, the V gene TRBV5-1, with D perhaps matching TRBD1 (5 bases). Trimming took 0 bases from V and 5 from J, leaving 15 bases between them. The CDR3 is 15 residues long. The germline gives CDR1 SGHRS, CDR2 YFSETQ. DNA of the CDR3: TGCGCCAGCAGCTTGGTTGCAGGGATTGTCCACGAGCAGTACTTC. Protein product: CASSLVAGIVHEQYF.

This chain connects TRBV6-5 to TRBJ1-2; tentative D call: TRBD1 (5 bases). This CDR3 comprises 13 residues. Germline loops: CDR1 MNHEY, CDR2 SVGAGI. Trimming took 2 bases from V and 4 from J, leaving 8 bases between them. The chain's CDR3 is CASSYGHLYGYTF. The CDR3 DNA is TGTGCCAGCAGTTACGGACACCTCTATGGCTACACCTTC.

The V gene is TRBV29-1, the J gene TRBJ2-1; 11 bases fit TRBD2. J lost 8 bases, V lost 4 bases, and 4 bases had no gene match. In germline, CDR1 is SQVTM, CDR2 ANQGSEA. This CDR3 comprises 13 residues. CDR3 region: CSVGLAGFYEQFF. CDR3 bases: TGCAGCGTTGGACTAGCGGGATTCTATGAGCAGTTCTTC.

The rearrangement uses TRBV18 and TRBJ2-7; TRBD2 agrees at 10 bases. This CDR3 is 16 amino acids long. Germline CDR1 KGHSH, CDR2 LQKENI. J lost 3 bases, V lost 4 bases, and 9 bases had no gene match. DNA for the CDR3: TGTGCCAGCTCACGCTCTAGCGGGAGTGGTAGCTACGAGCAGTACTTC. This gives the protein CASSRSSGSGSYEQYF.

The V gene is TRBV4-2, the J gene TRBJ1-2, with D unclear. Trimming removed 1 base from V and 3 bases from J, with 12 bases in between. This CDR3 is 15 amino acids long. Germline V gene data show CDR1 as LGHNA and CDR2 as YNFKEQ. The CDR3 sequence: CASSQVGERYYGYTF. The CDR3 DNA is TGTGCCAGCAGCCAAGTTGGGGAGAGGTACTATGGCTACACCTTC.

The CDR3: CASSIKETQYF. DNA for the CDR3: TGTGCCAGCAGCATAAAAGAGACCCAGTACTTC. This rearrangement joins TRBV7-9 to TRBJ2-5, with D hard to call. Germline V gene sequence: CDR1 SEHNR, CDR2 FQNEAQ (reference sequence). The CDR3 has 11 amino acids. Trimming pared 5 bases from V and 3 bases from J, leaving 4 bases between.

The chain has TRBV9 and TRBJ2-6; maybe TRBD2 (5 bases). Deletions cut 4 bases from V and 1 base from J, with 15 bases between. From germline, CDR1 is SGDLS and CDR2 YYNGEE. CDR3 size: 17 residues. The CDR3 sequence is CASSFGIARSGANVLTF. The CDR3, as DNA: TGTGCCAGCAGCTTCGGGATAGCTAGGTCTGGGGCCAACGTCCTGACTTTC.

This clone was recorded only once. The chain employs TRBV10-3 and TRBJ2-2, with D tentatively TRBD1 (5 bases). The germline V and J ends were trimmed by 6 bases and 0 bases, with 14 bases remaining between them. Germline CDR1 and CDR2: ENHRY and SYGVKD. This CDR3 is 16 amino acids long. CDR3 in DNA: TGTGCCATCAGCAGGGCGGCAGGCGCGAACACCGGGGAGCTGTTTTTT. It specifies CAISRAAGANTGELFF.

The chain is built from TRBV5-1 and TRBJ1-2, with TRBD1 as a possible D gene (6 bases). The V gene's germline CDR1 is SGHRS and CDR2 YFSETQ. The CDR3 length is 14 residues. The germline V and J ends were trimmed by 2 bases and 1 base, with 9 bases remaining between them. CDR3 sequence (DNA): TGCGCCAGCAGCTTCGAACAGGGTAACTATGGCTACACCTTC. This codes for CASSFEQGNYGYTF.

The chain carries TRBV7-2 and TRBJ2-1; possible D gene TRBD2, 5 bases. With 3 bases removed from V and 8 bases from J, the gap between germline ends came to 11 bases. The V gene's germline CDR1 is SGHTA and CDR2 FQGNSA. The CDR3 has 13 amino acids. CDR3 sequence: CASSFPGVYEQFF. The CDR3 DNA reads as TGTGCCAGCAGCTTCCCCGGGGTCTATGAGCAGTTCTTC.

The V and J genes are TRBV5-5 and TRBJ2-4; 10 bases agree with TRBD1. V lost 4 bases to trimming and J lost 8 bases; unmatched junction nucleotides: 6. CDR3 size: 14 residues. The V gene's germline CDR1 is SGHKS and CDR2 YYEKEE (reference sequence). The CDR3 DNA follows: TGTGCCAGCAGCCGTGGGACAGGGGTAGACATTCAGTACTTC. Its protein is CASSRGTGVDIQYF.

This rearrangement joins TRBV29-1 to TRBJ1-2; 7 bases align to TRBD1. Germline assignment: CDR1 SQVTM and CDR2 ANQGSEA. The V and J ends lost 2 bases and 5 bases, in that order; junction bases with no gene match: 5. The CDR3 has 13 amino acids. The CDR3 sequence is CSVERGRGYGYTF. CDR3 coding DNA: TGCAGCGTTGAAAGGGGCAGGGGGTATGGCTACACCTTC.